These T cell receptor beta chains were read from a single sample in a study of blood T cells in healthy people across ages. TCRdb re-derived calls from the 5' RACE reads in MiXCR, one entry per CDR3 protein. The sample includes roughly 1.6 million distinct CDR3 sequences, 30% to 35% seen only once; the top ten take about 11%. Sequenced input: blood. The receptors were gathered from a woman aged 25 to 39 in good health. Both conserved end residues are part of each CDR3. D genes are given only for firm matches. Clone size is not always given. Where it is, it says once, few, many or a class for expanded clones.

D,J,size,V,CDR3,DNA
-,TRBJ2-2,few,TRBV12-3/TRBV12-4,CASSLGLALGTGELFF,TGTGCCAGCAGTTTGGGGCTAGCCCTAGGGACCGGGGAGCTGTTTTTT
-,TRBJ2-1,-,TRBV7-8,CASFRDISYNEQFF,TGTGCCAGCTTCCGGGACATTTCCTACAATGAGCAGTTCTTC
-,TRBJ1-4,-,TRBV11-2,CASGKGGAALSNEKLFF,TGTGCCAGCGGCAAGGGGGGAGCCGCCCTATCTAATGAAAAACTGTTTTTT
TRBD1,TRBJ2-7,many,TRBV4-1,CASSHGQGKNPYEQYF,TGCGCCAGCAGCCATGGACAGGGCAAAAACCCCTACGAGCAGTACTTC
TRBD2,TRBJ2-7,few,TRBV14,CASSRPTSGRAVIFYEQYF,TGTGCCAGCAGCCGCCCGACTAGCGGGCGTGCTGTGATTTTCTACGAGCAGTACTTC
-,TRBJ1-1,many,TRBV6-2/TRBV6-3,CAIRTVNTEAFF,TGTGCCATCAGGACAGTGAACACTGAAGCTTTCTTT
-,TRBJ2-3,few,TRBV5-1,CASTPGGRITDTQYF,TGCGCCAGCACTCCAGGGGGGCGCATAACAGATACGCAGTATTTT
TRBD1,TRBJ2-7,-,TRBV7-7,CASSTRDRAKDEQYF,TGTGCCAGCAGCACCCGGGACAGGGCAAAGGACGAGCAGTACTTC
-,TRBJ2-5,few,TRBV20-1,CSAGTLGETQYF,TGCAGTGCTGGAACGTTGGGAGAGACCCAGTACTTC
TRBD2,TRBJ2-1,few,TRBV20-1,CSAKAGGRNEQFF,TGCAGTGCTAAGGCGGGGGGGCGTAATGAGCAGTTCTTC
TRBD2,TRBJ2-3,few,TRBV9,CASSVATGVAGRPDTQYF,TGTGCCAGCAGCGTAGCTACTGGGGTAGCGGGGCGCCCGGATACGCAGTATTTT
-,TRBJ2-4,few,TRBV12-3/TRBV12-4,CASSLSGFQNIQYF,TGTGCCAGCAGTTTGTCGGGTTTTCAAAACATTCAGTACTTC
-,TRBJ2-5,once,TRBV5-6,CASSLGFGGKETQYF,TGTGCCAGCAGCTTGGGTTTTGGGGGCAAAGAGACCCAGTACTTC
-,TRBJ1-4,few,TRBV2,CASNRQLNEKLFF,TGTGCCAGCAACAGACAGCTTAATGAAAAACTGTTTTTT
-,TRBJ2-4,-,TRBV6-1,CASSEQAPKATVTKNIQYF,TGTGCCAGCAGTGAACAAGCACCCAAAGCGACAGTAACTAAGAACATTCAGTACTTC
TRBD2,TRBJ2-5,-,TRBV28,CASRPTSGSLRYQETQYF,TGTGCCAGCAGACCTACTAGCGGAAGCTTACGGTACCAAGAGACCCAGTACTTC